Below, 7 T cell receptor beta chains from the same sample are listed, as sequenced in a study of human CD8 memory T cell subsets. UMI-labeled 5' RACE yielded the TCR beta libraries. From the 5' RACE reads, TCRdb lists one entry per CDR3 protein and no DNA. The sample holds around 4,600 distinct CDR3 sequences. Sequencing was carried out using CD8+ T cells from PBMCs. Receptors originate from a human donor in good health.

This chain joins TRBV9 and TRBJ2-7; the D call from TCRdb, TRBD2, cannot be confirmed without DNA. The germline CDR1 and CDR2 sequences are SGDLS and YYNGEE. The CDR3 length is 17 residues. CDR3 loop: CASSVNVGSGSSYEQYF.

This clonotype ranks as medium-sized in terms of frequency. This rearrangement joins TRBV29-1 to TRBJ2-3; TCRdb lists TRBD2, though no DNA is available to test this call. Germline CDR1 reads SQVTM; CDR2 reads ANQGSEA. CDR3 length equals 14 residues. CDR3 in amino acids: CSVEASGGADTQYF.

The chain links TRBV6-1 to TRBJ2-7. There are 15 residues in the CDR3. The V gene's germline CDR1 is MNHNS and CDR2 SASEGT. CDR3 region: CASSEVKGGYDEQYF.

The rearrangement links TRBV27 to TRBJ2-3; TCRdb proposes TRBD2, but this gene call is untestable without DNA. This CDR3 is 15 amino acids long. CDR1 MNHEY and CDR2 SMNVEV come from the germline V gene (reference sequence). CDR3 in amino acids: CASSPASEGTDTQYF.

The chain recombines TRBV3-1 with TRBJ2-2. Germline V CDR1 and CDR2: LGHDT, YNNKEL (reference sequence). The CDR3 loop spans 12 amino acids. CDR3 protein: CASSQGTGELFF.

This chain uses TRBV19 with TRBJ2-7; TCRdb's D call, TRBD2, is unchecked because there is no DNA. Germline CDR1 and CDR2: LNHDA and SQIVND (reference sequence). This CDR3 contains 15 residues. CDR3: CASSPLAGDSYEQYF.

This clonotype is deemed medium-sized (0.01 to 0.1%) by its frequency. The chain employs TRBV12-3 or TRBV12-4 and TRBJ2-7; there is no DNA to check the TCRdb D call of TRBD2. CDR3 length equals 22 residues. The CDR3 reads CASSPLTGFSPSGRAIPYEQYF.